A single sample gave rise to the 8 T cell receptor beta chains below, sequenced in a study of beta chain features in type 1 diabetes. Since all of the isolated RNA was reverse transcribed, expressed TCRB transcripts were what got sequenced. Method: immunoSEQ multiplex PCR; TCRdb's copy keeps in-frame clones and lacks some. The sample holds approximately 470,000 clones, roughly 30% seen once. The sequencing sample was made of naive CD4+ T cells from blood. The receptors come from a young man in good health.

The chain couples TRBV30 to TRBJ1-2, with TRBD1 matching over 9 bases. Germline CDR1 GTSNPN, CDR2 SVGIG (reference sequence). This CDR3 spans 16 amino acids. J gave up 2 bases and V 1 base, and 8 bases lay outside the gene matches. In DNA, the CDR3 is TGTGCCTGGAGTGGGGGACAGGGAAGACGGAACTATGGCTACACCTTC. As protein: CAWSGGQGRRNYGYTF.

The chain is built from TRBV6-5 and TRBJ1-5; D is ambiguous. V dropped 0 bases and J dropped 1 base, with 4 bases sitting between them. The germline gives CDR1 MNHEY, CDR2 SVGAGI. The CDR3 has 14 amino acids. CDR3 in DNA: TGTGCCAGCAGTTACTCAGGGAGCAATCAGCCCCAGCATTTT. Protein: CASSYSGSNQPQHF.

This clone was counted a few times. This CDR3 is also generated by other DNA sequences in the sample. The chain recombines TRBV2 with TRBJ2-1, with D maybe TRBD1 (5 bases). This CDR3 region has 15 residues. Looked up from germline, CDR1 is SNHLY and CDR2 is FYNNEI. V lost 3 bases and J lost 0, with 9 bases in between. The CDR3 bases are TGTGCCAGCAGTGAGGGGCCAAGCTCCTACAATGAGCAGTTCTTC. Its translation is CASSEGPSSYNEQFF.

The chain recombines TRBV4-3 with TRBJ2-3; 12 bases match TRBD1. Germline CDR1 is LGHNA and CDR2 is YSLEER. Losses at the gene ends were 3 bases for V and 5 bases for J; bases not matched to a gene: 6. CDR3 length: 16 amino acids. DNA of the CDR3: TGCGCCAGCAGCCAGGGGGGACAGGGGGCGAGAGATACGCAGTATTTT. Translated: CASSQGGQGARDTQYF.

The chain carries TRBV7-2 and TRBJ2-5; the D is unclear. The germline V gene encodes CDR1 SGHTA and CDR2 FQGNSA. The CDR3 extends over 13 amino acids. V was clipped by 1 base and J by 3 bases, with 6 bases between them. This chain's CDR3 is CASSLVSKETQYF. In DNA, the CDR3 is TGTGCCAGCAGCTTAGTTAGCAAAGAGACCCAGTACTTC.

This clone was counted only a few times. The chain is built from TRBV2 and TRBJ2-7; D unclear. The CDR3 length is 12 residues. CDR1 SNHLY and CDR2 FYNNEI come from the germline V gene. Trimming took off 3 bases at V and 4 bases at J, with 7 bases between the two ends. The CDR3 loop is CASSDLGYEQYF. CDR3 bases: TGTGCCAGCAGTGACCTTGGGTACGAGCAGTACTTC.

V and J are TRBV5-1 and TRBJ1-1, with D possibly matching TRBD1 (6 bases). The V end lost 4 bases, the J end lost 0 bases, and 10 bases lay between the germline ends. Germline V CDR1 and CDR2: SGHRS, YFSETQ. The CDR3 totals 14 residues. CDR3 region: CASSPGHLNTEAFF. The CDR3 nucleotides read TGCGCCAGCAGCCCGGGACACTTGAACACTGAAGCTTTCTTT. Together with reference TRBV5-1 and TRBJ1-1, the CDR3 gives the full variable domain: KAGVTQTPRYLIKTRGQQVTLSCSPISGHRSVSWYQQTPGQGLQFLFEYFSETQRNKGNFPGRFSGRQFSNSRSEMNVSTLELGDSALYLCASSPGHLNTEAFFGQGTRLTVV.

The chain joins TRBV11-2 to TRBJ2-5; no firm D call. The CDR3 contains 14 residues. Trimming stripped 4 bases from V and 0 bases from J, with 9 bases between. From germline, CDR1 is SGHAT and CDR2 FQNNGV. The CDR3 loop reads CASSSSPYQETQYF. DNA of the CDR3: TGTGCCAGCAGCTCGAGTCCGTACCAAGAGACCCAGTACTTC.